This TCR beta chain is drawn from a study of blood T cell repertoires in COVID-19. Overall study context: Sites in the United States, Italy and Spain provided acute and convalescent COVID-19 samples.

Seattle enrolled patients during active infection and tracked them longitudinally. The germline CDR1 and CDR2 sequences are SGDLS and YYNGEE. The CDR3 spans 12 residues. Trimming cost V 4 bases and J 5 bases, with 10 bases left between them. Per the original data handling: Estimation of nucleated cell counts was performed using reference gene primer amplification. Sequencing was performed with immunoSEQ multiplex PCR; in TCRdb, only in-frame clones are kept and a portion is missing. The V and J calls and the clone size are those of that table, but D and trimming were determined from the DNA. Of around 300,000 clones detected, around 90% appear once; the ten largest clones hold around 5.8%.

This clonotype originated in a woman aged 45-65 years with COVID-19, enrolled during active disease. This chain uses TRBV9 with TRBJ2-7; D is possibly TRBD1 (5 bases). The sample comprised peripheral blood. CDR3 region: CASSPFRDEQYF. Here the CDR3 DNA reads TGTGCCAGCAGCCCCTTCAGGGACGAGCAGTACTTC.